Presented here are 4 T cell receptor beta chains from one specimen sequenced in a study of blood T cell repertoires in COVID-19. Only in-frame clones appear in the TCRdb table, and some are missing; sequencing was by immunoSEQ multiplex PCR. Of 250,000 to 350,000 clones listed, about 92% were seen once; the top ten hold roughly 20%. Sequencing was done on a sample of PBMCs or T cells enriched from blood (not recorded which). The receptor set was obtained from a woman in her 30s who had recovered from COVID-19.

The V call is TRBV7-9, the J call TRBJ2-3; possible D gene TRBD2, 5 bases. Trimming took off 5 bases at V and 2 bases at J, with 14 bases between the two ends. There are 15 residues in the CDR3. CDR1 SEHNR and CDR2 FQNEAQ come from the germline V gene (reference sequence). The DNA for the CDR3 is TGTGCCAGCAGCCCTCGGGGTTCACACACAGATACGCAGTATTTT. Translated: CASSPRGSHTDTQYF.

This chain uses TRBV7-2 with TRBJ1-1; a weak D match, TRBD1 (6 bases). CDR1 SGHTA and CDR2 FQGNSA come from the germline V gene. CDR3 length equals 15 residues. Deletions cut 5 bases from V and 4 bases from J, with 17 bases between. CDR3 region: CASSPRGARVTEAFF. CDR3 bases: TGTGCCAGCAGCCCTCGGGGGGCGCGGGTCACTGAAGCTTTCTTT.

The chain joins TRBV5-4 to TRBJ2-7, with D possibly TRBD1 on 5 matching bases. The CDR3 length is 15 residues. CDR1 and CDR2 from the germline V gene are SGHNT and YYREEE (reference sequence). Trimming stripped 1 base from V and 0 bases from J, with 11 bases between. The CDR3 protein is CASSLNPTGSYEQYF. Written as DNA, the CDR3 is TGTGCCAGCAGCTTGAATCCCACAGGCTCCTACGAGCAGTACTTC.

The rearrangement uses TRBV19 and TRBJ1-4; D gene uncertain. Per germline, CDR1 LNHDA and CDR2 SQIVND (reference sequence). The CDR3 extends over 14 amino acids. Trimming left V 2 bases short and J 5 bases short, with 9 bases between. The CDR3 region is CASSILAVNEKLFF. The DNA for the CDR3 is TGTGCCAGTAGTATATTGGCAGTGAATGAAAAACTGTTTTTT.